This is a list of T cell receptor beta chains from one sample in a study of blood T cell repertoires in COVID-19. Measured with immunoSEQ multiplex PCR; TCRdb has only the in-frame clones, and not every one. The sample contains about 360,000 clones, around 86% of which appear only once. Sequencing used peripheral blood. The receptors were gathered from a human donor in a cohort sampled during active COVID-19. Both conserved end residues are part of each CDR3. The order of the fields is J gene, clone size, V gene, D gene, CDR3 DNA, CDR3 protein. A D gene is named only where the DNA matches it firmly. Clone size is not always given. Where it is, it says once, few, many or a class for expanded clones.

j_call: TRBJ1-2
clone_size: -
v_call: TRBV18
d_call: -
cdr3_nt: TGTGCCAGCTCACCAGCCCCTGAGACAGGCTACACCTTC
cdr3_aa: CASSPAPETGYTF

j_call: TRBJ1-5
clone_size: -
v_call: TRBV27
d_call: -
cdr3_nt: TGTGCCAGCAGTTTAGTGTTCGGGCAGCCCCAGCATTTT
cdr3_aa: CASSLVFGQPQHF

j_call: TRBJ2-3
clone_size: -
v_call: TRBV5-1
d_call: -
cdr3_nt: TGCGCCAGCAGCCCCAGGGCAGATACGCAGTATTTT
cdr3_aa: CASSPRADTQYF

j_call: TRBJ1-2
clone_size: -
v_call: TRBV19
d_call: TRBD1
cdr3_nt: TGTGCCAGTAGTACGGGGACAGCGGAAGTCTATGGCTACACCTTC
cdr3_aa: CASSTGTAEVYGYTF

j_call: TRBJ1-1
clone_size: -
v_call: TRBV6-1
d_call: -
cdr3_nt: TGTGCCAGCAGTGAAAAGCCGCGGAACACTGAAGCTTTCTTT
cdr3_aa: CASSEKPRNTEAFF

j_call: TRBJ1-5
clone_size: -
v_call: TRBV27
d_call: -
cdr3_nt: TGTGCCAGCAGTCCCAGCCAGGGTGATAGCAATCAGCCCCAGCATTTT
cdr3_aa: CASSPSQGDSNQPQHF

j_call: TRBJ2-1
clone_size: -
v_call: TRBV19
d_call: -
cdr3_nt: TGTGCCAGTAGTATAGATCCTTTATCGACTTCGAATGAGCAGTTCTTC
cdr3_aa: CASSIDPLSTSNEQFF

j_call: TRBJ2-7
clone_size: -
v_call: TRBV7-9
d_call: -
cdr3_nt: TGTGCCAGCAGCTTCCCCGAACGGGACAACTCCTACGAGCAGTACTTC
cdr3_aa: CASSFPERDNSYEQYF

j_call: TRBJ2-1
clone_size: many
v_call: TRBV6-4
d_call: TRBD2
cdr3_nt: TGTGCCAGCAGTGACACTAGCGGGGACTACAATGAGCAGTTCTTC
cdr3_aa: CASSDTSGDYNEQFF

j_call: TRBJ2-1
clone_size: -
v_call: TRBV9
d_call: -
cdr3_nt: TGTGCCAGCAGCGTATCGGGCAATGAGCAGTTCTTC
cdr3_aa: CASSVSGNEQFF

j_call: TRBJ1-1
clone_size: -
v_call: TRBV6-5
d_call: -
cdr3_nt: TGTGCCAGCTTGCGGGGGGGCACTGAAGCTTTCTTT
cdr3_aa: CASLRGGTEAFF

j_call: TRBJ2-1
clone_size: -
v_call: TRBV19
d_call: -
cdr3_nt: TGTGCCAGCACGGACAGTGGCCAATACAATGAGCAGTTCTTC
cdr3_aa: CASTDSGQYNEQFF

j_call: TRBJ1-6
clone_size: -
v_call: TRBV7-8
d_call: -
cdr3_nt: TGTGCCAGCAGCTTATCTGCGGGGGCCCATAATTCACCCCTCCACTTT
cdr3_aa: CASSLSAGAHNSPLHF

j_call: TRBJ2-7
clone_size: -
v_call: TRBV20-1
d_call: TRBD2
cdr3_nt: TGCAGTGCTAGTTCCCGCGACGCTAGCGGGAGTAGCTACGAGCAGTACTTC
cdr3_aa: CSASSRDASGSSYEQYF

j_call: TRBJ2-7
clone_size: -
v_call: TRBV3-1/TRBV3-2
d_call: TRBD2
cdr3_nt: TGTGCCAGCAGCCAAGATGTGGGCCCCGGAGGAGCGGGAAAACACGAGCAGTACTTC
cdr3_aa: CASSQDVGPGGAGKHEQYF

j_call: TRBJ2-3
clone_size: -
v_call: TRBV9
d_call: -
cdr3_nt: TGTGCCAGCAGCGTTCTACAGGGTCGTTTTTTTAGGACAGATACGCAGTATTTT
cdr3_aa: CASSVLQGRFFRTDTQYF

j_call: TRBJ2-7
clone_size: -
v_call: TRBV27
d_call: TRBD2
cdr3_nt: TGTGCCAGCAGCCCCCTTCGTGTGAGGCTAGCGGGAGGAGAGAGGCTCTACGAGCAGTACTTC
cdr3_aa: CASSPLRVRLAGGERLYEQYF

j_call: TRBJ2-3
clone_size: -
v_call: TRBV28
d_call: -
cdr3_nt: TGTGCCAGCAGTCCCGTTGGGGGCCCCACGTATACGCAGTATTTT
cdr3_aa: CASSPVGGPTYTQYF

j_call: TRBJ2-2
clone_size: -
v_call: TRBV28
d_call: TRBD1
cdr3_nt: TGTGCCAGCAGTTCCAGGGGGAATAAGGCCGGGGAGCTGTTTTTT
cdr3_aa: CASSSRGNKAGELFF

j_call: TRBJ2-7
clone_size: -
v_call: TRBV7-2
d_call: TRBD2
cdr3_nt: TGTGCCAGCAGCTTTAGCGGGGGGTCCTACGAGCAGTACTTC
cdr3_aa: CASSFSGGSYEQYF

j_call: TRBJ2-1
clone_size: -
v_call: TRBV12-3/TRBV12-4
d_call: TRBD2
cdr3_nt: TGTGCCAGCAGTTCCCAGGTAGCGGGAGAGGGGATCTTC
cdr3_aa: CASSSQVAGEGIF

j_call: TRBJ2-7
clone_size: -
v_call: TRBV27
d_call: -
cdr3_nt: TGTGCCAGCAGTCCACGGCAGGGGTCGCCGAGGGAGCAGTACTTC
cdr3_aa: CASSPRQGSPREQYF

j_call: TRBJ1-6
clone_size: -
v_call: TRBV7-8
d_call: TRBD1
cdr3_nt: TGTGCCAGCAGCTTCGACAGGGTTAATTCACCCCTCCACTTT
cdr3_aa: CASSFDRVNSPLHF

j_call: TRBJ2-1
clone_size: -
v_call: TRBV19
d_call: -
cdr3_nt: TGTGCCAGTAGTATCCCGACAGAATATAACAATGAGCAGTTCTTC
cdr3_aa: CASSIPTEYNNEQFF

j_call: TRBJ2-2
clone_size: -
v_call: TRBV7-3
d_call: TRBD1
cdr3_nt: TGTGCCAGCAGCTTAGGACAGGGCACCGGGGAGCTGTTTTTT
cdr3_aa: CASSLGQGTGELFF